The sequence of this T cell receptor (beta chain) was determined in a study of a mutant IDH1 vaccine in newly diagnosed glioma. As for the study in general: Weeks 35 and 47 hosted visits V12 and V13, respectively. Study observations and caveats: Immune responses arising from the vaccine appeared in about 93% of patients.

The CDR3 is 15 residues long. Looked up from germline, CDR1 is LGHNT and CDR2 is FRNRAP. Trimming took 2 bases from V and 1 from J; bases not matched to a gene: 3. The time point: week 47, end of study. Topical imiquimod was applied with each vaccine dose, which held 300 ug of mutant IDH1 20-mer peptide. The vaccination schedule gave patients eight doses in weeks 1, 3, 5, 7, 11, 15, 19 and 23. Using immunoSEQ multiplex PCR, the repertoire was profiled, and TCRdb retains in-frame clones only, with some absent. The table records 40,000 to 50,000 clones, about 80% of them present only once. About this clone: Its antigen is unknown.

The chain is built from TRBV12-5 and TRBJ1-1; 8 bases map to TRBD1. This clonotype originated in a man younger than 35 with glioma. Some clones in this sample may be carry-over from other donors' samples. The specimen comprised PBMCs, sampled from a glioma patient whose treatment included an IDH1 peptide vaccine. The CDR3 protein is CASGLFRGRNTEAFF. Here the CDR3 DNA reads TGTGCTAGTGGTTTGTTCAGGGGGCGGAACACTGAAGCTTTCTTT.